This TCR beta chain was profiled in a study of cytomegalovirus exposure and HLA in healthy donors. The germline CDR1 and CDR2 sequences are SNHLY and FYNNEI. The CDR3 runs to 15 residues. Trimming took 5 bases from V and 3 from J, leaving 17 bases between them. 13 Jbeta primers and 60 Vbeta primers were used for the PCR. TCRdb's table, derived via immunoSEQ multiplex PCR, lists solely in-frame clones and lacks some. The sample lists about 200,000 clones, around four fifths occurring once. About this clone itself: What it recognizes is unknown.

Study-wide findings and caveats: Clonal expansion, a later analysis showed, was greater in HLA-associated TCR beta chains than in equally common others.

Each of the donors was a healthy bone marrow donor. The chain uses TRBV2 and TRBJ2-7; a weak D match, TRBD1 (5 bases). What was sequenced was PBMCs. This sequence was found in a man aged 45 to 65 in good health and CMV-seronegative. The CDR3 region is CASSPSFARGYEQYF. The CDR3 region has the DNA TGTGCCAGCAGTCCCAGCTTCGCAAGGGGCTACGAGCAGTACTTC.